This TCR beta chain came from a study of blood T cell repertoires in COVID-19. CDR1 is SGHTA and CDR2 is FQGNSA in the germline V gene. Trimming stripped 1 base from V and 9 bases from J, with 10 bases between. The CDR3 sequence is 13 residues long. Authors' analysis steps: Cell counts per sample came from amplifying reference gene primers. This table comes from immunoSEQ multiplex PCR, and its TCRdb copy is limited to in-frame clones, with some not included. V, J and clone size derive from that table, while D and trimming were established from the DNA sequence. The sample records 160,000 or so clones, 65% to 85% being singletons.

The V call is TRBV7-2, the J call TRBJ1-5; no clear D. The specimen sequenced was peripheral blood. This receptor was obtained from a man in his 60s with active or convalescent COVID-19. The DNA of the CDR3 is TGTGCCAGCAGCTTAGATAGTTTTAGGCCCCAGCATTTT. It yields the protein CASSLDSFRPQHF.